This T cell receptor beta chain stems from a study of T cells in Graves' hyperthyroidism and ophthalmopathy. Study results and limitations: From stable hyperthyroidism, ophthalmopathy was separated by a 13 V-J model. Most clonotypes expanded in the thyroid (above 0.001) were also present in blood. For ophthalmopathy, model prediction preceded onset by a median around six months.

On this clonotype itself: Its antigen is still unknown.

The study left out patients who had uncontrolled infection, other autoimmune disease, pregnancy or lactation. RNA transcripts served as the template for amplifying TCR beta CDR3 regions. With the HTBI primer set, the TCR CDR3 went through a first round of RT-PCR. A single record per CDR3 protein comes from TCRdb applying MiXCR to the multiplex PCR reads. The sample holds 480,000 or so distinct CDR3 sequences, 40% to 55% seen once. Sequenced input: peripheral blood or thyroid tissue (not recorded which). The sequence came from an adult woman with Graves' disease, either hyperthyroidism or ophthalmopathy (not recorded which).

The CDR3 is CASRKGLISYEQYF. The DNA of the CDR3 is TGTGCCAGCAGGAAGGGACTGATCTCCTACGAGCAGTACTTC. The chain employs TRBV6-5 and TRBJ2-7, with a possible D match to TRBD2 (6 bases). With 6 bases removed from V and 0 bases from J, the gap between germline ends came to 12 bases. The CDR3 sequence is 14 residues long. Germline V gene data show CDR1 as MNHEY and CDR2 as SVGAGI.